Listed below are T cell receptor beta chains from one sample, sequenced in a study of blood T cell repertoires in COVID-19. Sequencing was performed with immunoSEQ multiplex PCR; in TCRdb, only in-frame clones are kept and a portion is missing. Of hundreds of thousands of clones in the sample, around 88% were seen once. The source material was peripheral blood. These receptors all come from a woman aged 50 to 65 with COVID-19, enrolled during active disease. Both conserved end residues are trimmed from each CDR3.

length: 12
V: TRBV19
J: TRBJ2-2
CDR3: ASSIASQGRELF

length: 14
V: TRBV7-3
J: TRBJ2-1
CDR3: ASSPTWRGSRNEQF

length: 12
V: TRBV6-5
J: TRBJ1-6
CDR3: ASTRQGANSPLH

length: 13
V: TRBV4-1
J: TRBJ1-5
CDR3: ASSLGEGRNQPQH

length: 11
V: TRBV5-4
J: TRBJ1-1
CDR3: ASSPIGTAEAF

length: 14
V: TRBV5-1
J: TRBJ2-7
CDR3: ASSLRGHGNYYEQY

length: 12
V: TRBV5-1
J: TRBJ1-2
CDR3: ASSPSAGQYGYT

length: 17
V: TRBV4-1
J: TRBJ1-4
CDR3: ASSQTPTDSFSTNEKLF

length: 12
V: TRBV5-4
J: TRBJ2-3
CDR3: ASSRMAGGDTQY

length: 11
V: TRBV7-2
J: TRBJ1-6
CDR3: ASSQIRVSPLH

length: 13
V: TRBV10-1
J: TRBJ1-4
CDR3: ASSEPRDSRGKLF

length: 12
V: TRBV5-8
J: TRBJ1-3
CDR3: ASSDGGSGNTIY

length: 16
V: TRBV11-2
J: TRBJ2-3
CDR3: ASSRTSPGTGSTDTQY

length: 11
V: TRBV19
J: TRBJ1-1
CDR3: ASSKPGGTEAF

length: 8
V: TRBV12-3/TRBV12-4
J: TRBJ1-2
CDR3: ASSLGYYT

length: 11
V: TRBV12-3/TRBV12-4
J: TRBJ1-5
CDR3: ASTLGGGQPQH

length: 11
V: TRBV5-8
J: TRBJ2-7
CDR3: ASSLRDSYEQY

length: 16
V: TRBV12-5
J: TRBJ2-1
CDR3: ASGFLRAGDTSYNEQF

length: 13
V: TRBV2
J: TRBJ1-6
CDR3: ASSARSSSNSPLH

length: 13
V: TRBV5-1
J: TRBJ2-1
CDR3: ASSDRQGVNNEQF

length: 16
V: TRBV4-1
J: TRBJ2-6
CDR3: ASSHLDMGLSGANVLT

length: 13
V: TRBV5-6
J: TRBJ2-7
CDR3: ASSFSGQANYEQY

length: 13
V: TRBV3-1/TRBV3-2
J: TRBJ2-3
CDR3: ASSQGGADTDTQY

length: 11
V: TRBV5-4
J: TRBJ1-4
CDR3: ASSYTGGEKLF

length: 14
V: TRBV4-1
J: TRBJ1-3
CDR3: ASSQDGTPAGDTIY

length: 14
V: TRBV27
J: TRBJ2-3
CDR3: ASSQNTGGQTDTQY

length: 10
V: TRBV6-5
J: TRBJ1-2
CDR3: ASSRGGGGYT

length: 12
V: TRBV6-6
J: TRBJ2-4
CDR3: ASSYRGAKNIQY

length: 13
V: TRBV3-1/TRBV3-2
J: TRBJ2-5
CDR3: ASSPVRGAGETQY

length: 13
V: TRBV5-1
J: TRBJ2-5
CDR3: ASSSMGQLPETQY

length: 10
V: TRBV7-9
J: TRBJ2-3
CDR3: ASSFGRGAQY

length: 11
V: TRBV30
J: TRBJ1-2
CDR3: AWRTGLWDGYT

length: 14
V: TRBV19
J: TRBJ2-1
CDR3: ASSMVLAGDYNEQF

length: 15
V: TRBV18
J: TRBJ1-2
CDR3: ASSLGTSFLDNYGYT

length: 10
V: TRBV19
J: TRBJ2-3
CDR3: ASSIERGKVY

length: 13
V: TRBV19
J: TRBJ1-2
CDR3: ASSTLSRDRDRYT

length: 13
V: TRBV3-1/TRBV3-2
J: TRBJ1-4
CDR3: ASSPSENPRGKLF

length: 14
V: TRBV7-3
J: TRBJ2-1
CDR3: ASSSLAASSYNEQF

length: 14
V: TRBV19
J: TRBJ2-3
CDR3: ASRASGTGVRHTQY

length: 11
V: TRBV6-4
J: TRBJ2-7
CDR3: ASSDGTGGEQY

length: 16
V: TRBV3-1/TRBV3-2
J: TRBJ2-1
CDR3: ASSQQRAGGPFYNEQF